The 28 T cell receptor beta chains below come from one sample, sequenced in a study of T cell repertoires in cytomegalovirus infection (dated by TCRdb to between 2018 and 2021). Taken with the paper, the label for treatment or condition translates to: in vitro stimulation with specific CMV peptide epitopes to enrich CMV-specific T cells. Sequencer: Illumina HiSeq 1500. TCRdb reprocessing: public reads trimmed at Q25 with fastp, clones called with MiXCR, in-frame beta chains kept. Identical CDR3 proteins give one entry, which carries the most common genes and DNA. The sample profile shows tens of thousands of distinct CDR3 sequences; roughly 28% of them were found once. Of the sample, 59% is held by the ten largest clones. Their antigens are not known. Sequenced material: CD8+ T cells from cultured PBMCs, taken from culture after CMV antigen stimulation. The receptors shown here come from a human donor in good health (CMV status not recorded). Some clones in this sample may be carry-over from other donors' samples.

This clonotype was detected a few times. The J gene is TRBJ2-5, the V gene TRBV7-9, with D perhaps TRBD1 (5 bases). The CDR3 spans 12 residues. CDR1 is SEHNR and CDR2 is FQNEAQ in the germline V gene (reference sequence). The V gene lost 3 bases and the J gene lost 3 bases, with 5 bases spanning the gap. The CDR3: CASSFREETQYF. The DNA for the CDR3 is TGTGCCAGCAGCTTCAGGGAAGAGACCCAGTACTTC. Supplemented by reference TRBV7-9 and TRBJ2-5, the full variable domain reads DTGVSQNPRHKITKRGQNVTFRCDPISEHNRLYWYRQTLGQGPEFLTYFQNEAQLEKSRLLSDRFSAERPKGSFSTLEIQRTEQGDSAMYLCASSFREETQYFGPGTRLLVL.

This clonotype occurred a few times. The V gene is TRBV4-2, the J gene TRBJ2-7; TRBD2 might be the D (5 bases). The CDR3 is 14 amino acids. In germline, CDR1 is LGHNA, CDR2 YNFKEQ. V was pared by 0 bases and J by 4 bases, with 10 bases between. CDR3 sequence reads: CASSQDSEGYEQYF. Written as DNA, the CDR3 is TGTGCCAGCAGCCAAGATAGCGAAGGTTACGAGCAGTACTTC.

This chain connects TRBV9 to TRBJ2-2; 8 bases align to TRBD2. The CDR3 extends over 13 amino acids. CDR1 is SGDLS and CDR2 is YYNGEE in the germline V gene. V shed 4 bases, J shed 9 bases, and the junction held 5 bases outside the gene matches. This CDR3 reads CASSSGLGRELFF. The DNA for the CDR3 is TGTGCCAGCAGCTCGGGACTAGGAAGGGAGCTGTTTTTT.

This clonotype was observed a handful of times. The CDR3 DNA sequence: TGTGCCAGCAGACCGGCCCCGGCTTTGAACACTGAAGCTTTCTTT. It translates to CASRPAPALNTEAFF. This chain uses TRBV28 with TRBJ1-1; D not certain. The CDR3 length is 15 residues. Germline lookup yields CDR1 MDHEN and CDR2 SYDVKM. With 6 bases removed from V and 0 bases from J, the gap between germline ends came to 14 bases.

This clonotype was counted once. This chain connects TRBV6-5 to TRBJ2-3, with D possibly being TRBD1 (6 bases). Germline values: CDR1 MNHEY, CDR2 SVGAGI. The V end was cut by 2 bases, the J end by 0 bases, with 9 bases between. This CDR3 is 15 amino acids long. The CDR3: CASSYGGSSTDTQYF. The CDR3 DNA is TGTGCCAGCAGTTACGGGGGCAGTAGCACAGATACGCAGTATTTT.

This clonotype occurred many times. CDR3 loop: CASSDAGTWGTEAFF. In DNA form, the CDR3 reads TGTGCCAGCAGCGACGCCGGGACGTGGGGCACTGAAGCTTTCTTT. V usage is TRBV7-8 and J usage is TRBJ1-1, with D possibly being TRBD1 (5 bases). Between the trimmed V and J ends, which lost 5 bases and 4 bases, there was a span of 17 bases. Per germline, CDR1 SGHVS and CDR2 FQNEAQ. The CDR3 has 15 residues.

This clonotype was seen a few times. This rearrangement joins TRBV20-1 to TRBJ1-1, with D possibly matching TRBD1 (5 bases). The CDR3 runs 14 residues. Trimming took 3 bases from V and 0 from J, leaving 11 bases between them. The germline gives CDR1 DFQATT, CDR2 SNEGSKA (reference sequence). The DNA for the CDR3 is TGCAGTGCTAGCCCCCGCAGGGTGAACACTGAAGCTTTCTTT. Its protein is CSASPRRVNTEAFF.

This clonotype was seen a few times. The chain recombines TRBV3-1 with TRBJ2-3; no reliable D call. V was cut by 8 bases and J by 6 bases, with 12 bases left in between. In germline, CDR1 is LGHDT, CDR2 YNNKEL (reference sequence). This CDR3 contains 12 residues. In DNA form, the CDR3 reads TGTGCCAGCGAAAGCGTCCGGGATACGCAGTATTTT. Its translation: CASESVRDTQYF.

V gene TRBV27 combines with J gene TRBJ2-2; TRBD1 might be the D (5 bases). V was clipped by 5 bases and J by 4 bases, with 14 bases between them. Germline V lookup: CDR1 MNHEY, CDR2 SMNVEV (reference sequence). The CDR3 length is 15 residues. CDR3 in amino acids: CASSIEGALTGELFF. The CDR3 DNA follows: TGTGCCAGCAGTATAGAAGGGGCCCTCACCGGGGAGCTGTTTTTT.

The J gene is TRBJ2-1, the V gene TRBV5-6, with 7 nucleotides matching TRBD1. Trimming cost V 3 bases and J 0 bases; bases outside gene matches: 6. CDR3 length equals 16 residues. Germline-derived CDR1 and CDR2 are SGHDT and YYEEEE. CDR3 coding DNA: TGTGCCAGCAGCTCGCCTGGGGACAGCTCCTACAATGAGCAGTTCTTC. Its protein is CASSSPGDSSYNEQFF.

This clonotype was recorded at least ten times. V usage is TRBV7-6 and J usage is TRBJ1-5; D gene unclear. V dropped 1 base and J dropped 0 bases, with 13 bases sitting between them. Per the germline V gene, CDR1 is SGHVS and CDR2 is FNYEAQ. CDR3 length: 17 amino acids. The DNA of the CDR3 is TGTGCCAGCAGCTTAGTTGCTGGGAGTTATAGCAATCAGCCCCAGCATTTT. Translating it yields CASSLVAGSYSNQPQHF.

This clonotype appeared many times. The rearrangement joins TRBV7-3 to TRBJ2-7; a weak D match, TRBD2 (6 bases). The length of the CDR3 is 15 residues. Germline-derived CDR1 and CDR2 are SGHTA and FQGTGA. The V end was cut by 5 bases, the J end by 2 bases, with 16 bases between. CDR3 protein: CASSVMGGTTYEQYF. In DNA form, the CDR3 reads TGTGCCAGCAGCGTTATGGGAGGCACGACCTACGAGCAGTACTTC.

This clonotype was observed at least ten times. J is TRBJ2-1 and V is TRBV11-2; no firm D call. Trimming removed 2 bases at V and 0 bases at J, with 8 bases between. This CDR3 contains 15 residues. Germline-derived CDR1 and CDR2 are SGHAT and FQNNGV. CDR3 DNA: TGTGCCAGCAGCTTAACAGATAGCTCCTACAATGAGCAGTTCTTC. The encoded protein is CASSLTDSSYNEQFF.

This clonotype has ten or more counts. The chain couples TRBV12-3 or TRBV12-4 to TRBJ2-5; 7 bases agree with TRBD1. V was clipped by 5 bases and J by 4 bases; unmatched bases: 19. The CDR3 runs 18 residues. CDR3 in DNA: TGTGCCAGCAGTCTTGCCCGACTGCCGACAGGGCTGAGAGAGACCCAGTACTTC. Its protein is CASSLARLPTGLRETQYF.

In this sample, this clonotype turned up many times. This rearrangement joins TRBV7-2 to TRBJ1-1, with no clear D. The V end lost 3 bases, the J end lost 0 bases, and 8 bases lay between the germline ends. The CDR3 contains 14 residues. Germline V gene sequence: CDR1 SGHTA, CDR2 FQGNSA. The CDR3 nucleotides read TGTGCCAGCAGCTTGGGATCGGTGAACACTGAAGCTTTCTTT. Translation: CASSLGSVNTEAFF.

This clonotype was recorded at least ten times. The gene calls are TRBV11-1 and TRBJ2-5; D tentatively fits TRBD1 or TRBD2 (6 bases each). Trimming took off 2 bases at V and 3 bases at J, with 16 bases between the two ends. Germline CDR1 reads SGHAT; CDR2 reads FQDESV (reference sequence). The CDR3 runs to 16 residues. This CDR3 reads CASSLSSGGVKETQYF. In nucleotides, the CDR3 is TGTGCCAGCAGCTTAAGTTCCGGGGGCGTGAAAGAGACCCAGTACTTC.

This clonotype was recorded a few times. The chain has TRBV7-9 and TRBJ2-1; TRBD2 aligns across 13 bases. Per the germline V gene, CDR1 is SEHNR and CDR2 is FQNEAQ (reference sequence). With V trimmed by 6 bases and J by 5 bases, 1 base remained unmatched. This CDR3 spans 14 amino acids. The CDR3 here is CASRGLAGNNEQFF. Written as DNA, the CDR3 is TGTGCCAGCAGGGGACTAGCGGGAAACAATGAGCAGTTCTTC.

This clonotype was detected ten times or more. The CDR3 is CASSPRDRGQINQPQHF. The DNA of the CDR3 is TGTGCCAGCAGCCCCCGGGACAGGGGCCAGATCAATCAGCCCCAGCATTTT. The chain employs TRBV7-2 and TRBJ1-5, with 10 bases aligning to TRBD1. The V gene's germline CDR1 is SGHTA and CDR2 FQGNSA. This CDR3 spans 17 amino acids. The ends lost 5 bases at V and 3 bases at J; junction bases unmatched: 10.

The V gene is TRBV6-2 or TRBV6-3, the J gene TRBJ2-7; TRBD1 matches at 7 bases. This CDR3 is built from 13 residues. The V and J ends lost 7 bases and 0 bases, in that order; junction bases with no gene match: 3. Germline loops: CDR1 MNHEY, CDR2 SVGEGT. The CDR3 protein is CASIGDSSYEQYF. In DNA form, the CDR3 reads TGTGCCAGCATCGGGGACAGCTCCTACGAGCAGTACTTC.

The chain employs TRBV7-8 and TRBJ2-7; D remains ambiguous. The CDR3 extends over 15 amino acids. Germline V CDR1 and CDR2: SGHVS, FQNEAQ. Trimming stripped 4 bases from V and 0 bases from J, with 13 bases between. The CDR3 bases are TGTGCCAGCAGCTCCGACGTTAGGAGCTCCTACGAGCAGTACTTC. It codes for CASSSDVRSSYEQYF.

This clonotype was seen more than once but under ten times. This chain uses TRBV4-3 with TRBJ1-6; D ambiguous. Trimming left V 0 bases short and J 10 bases short, with 10 bases between. Germline CDR1 is LGHNA and CDR2 is YSLEER. CDR3 length equals 14 residues. The CDR3 bases are TGCGCCAGCAGCCAAGACCGTGAGTCCTCACCCCTCCACTTT. This codes for CASSQDRESSPLHF.

The chain combines TRBV4-3 with TRBJ2-1; tentative D call: TRBD1 (6 bases). CDR3 size: 13 residues. V gave up 1 base and J gave up 9 bases, with 10 bases separating them. The V gene's germline CDR1 is LGHNA and CDR2 YSLEER. The CDR3, as DNA: TGCGCCAGCAGCCAAGTCACAGGGAGTGAGCAGTTCTTC. It encodes CASSQVTGSEQFF.

The V gene is TRBV28, the J gene TRBJ2-2, with a weak D call TRBD1 (5 bases). Trimming stripped 6 bases from V and 3 bases from J, with 11 bases between. Germline lookup yields CDR1 MDHEN and CDR2 SYDVKM. The CDR3 has 14 residues. The CDR3 sequence is CASRTASDTGELFF. The CDR3, as DNA: TGTGCCAGCAGGACAGCCTCAGACACCGGGGAGCTGTTTTTT. The full variable domain, its missing parts supplied by reference TRBV28 and TRBJ2-2, is DVKVTQSSRYLVKRTGEKVFLECVQDMDHENMFWYRQDPGLGLRLIYFSYDVKMKEKGDIPEGYSVSREKKERFSLILESASTNQTSMYLCASRTASDTGELFFGEGSRLTVL.

This chain connects TRBV2 to TRBJ2-2, with 8 bases matching TRBD1. The CDR3 length is 16 residues. Looked up from germline, CDR1 is SNHLY and CDR2 is FYNNEI. J gave up 9 bases and V 6 bases, and 15 bases lay outside the gene matches. CDR3 bases: TGTGCCAGCAGGGACAGGGAATCAATGTGGGAGTGGGAGCTGTTTTTT. Protein sequence: CASRDRESMWEWELFF.

This clonotype has a handful of counts. V usage is TRBV28 and J usage is TRBJ2-2, with TRBD1 matching over 9 bases. The CDR3 is 16 amino acids. Trimming at V came to 3 bases and at J to 6 bases, leaving 8 bases not matched to a gene. The germline CDR1 and CDR2 sequences are MDHEN and SYDVKM. The CDR3 reads CASSLGRTGGPGELFF. The CDR3 DNA follows: TGTGCCAGCAGTTTGGGTCGAACAGGGGGCCCCGGGGAGCTGTTTTTT. Supplemented by reference TRBV28 and TRBJ2-2, the full variable domain reads DVKVTQSSRYLVKRTGEKVFLECVQDMDHENMFWYRQDPGLGLRLIYFSYDVKMKEKGDIPEGYSVSREKKERFSLILESASTNQTSMYLCASSLGRTGGPGELFFGEGSRLTVL.

This clonotype has more than one count but fewer than ten. This chain uses TRBV4-1 with TRBJ2-2; D is possibly TRBD1 (6 bases). The CDR3 spans 14 residues. CDR1 and CDR2 from the germline V gene are MGHRA and YSYEKL. Between the trimmed V and J ends, which lost 3 bases and 6 bases, there was a span of 11 bases. The chain's CDR3 is CASSHDNRAGELFF. CDR3 coding DNA: TGCGCCAGCAGCCATGATAACAGGGCCGGGGAGCTGTTTTTT.

This clonotype occurred many times. The J gene is TRBJ2-7, the V gene TRBV7-8; possibly TRBD2 for D (6 bases). V was shortened by 5 bases and J by 0 bases, with 17 bases between the two germline ends. Per germline, CDR1 SGHVS and CDR2 FQNEAQ. The CDR3 has 16 residues. CDR3 sequence reads: CASSSPGLTSSYEQYF. CDR3 in DNA: TGTGCCAGCAGCAGTCCGGGACTCACGAGCTCCTACGAGCAGTACTTC.

The J gene is TRBJ2-1, the V gene TRBV27; D tentatively fits TRBD1 or TRBD2 (5 bases each). Trimming stripped 7 bases from V and 4 bases from J, with 11 bases between. The CDR3 extends over 13 amino acids. The germline V gene encodes CDR1 MNHEY and CDR2 SMNVEV (reference sequence). CDR3 DNA: TGTGCCAGCACTACAGGCGGGTACAATGAGCAGTTCTTC. This codes for CASTTGGYNEQFF.